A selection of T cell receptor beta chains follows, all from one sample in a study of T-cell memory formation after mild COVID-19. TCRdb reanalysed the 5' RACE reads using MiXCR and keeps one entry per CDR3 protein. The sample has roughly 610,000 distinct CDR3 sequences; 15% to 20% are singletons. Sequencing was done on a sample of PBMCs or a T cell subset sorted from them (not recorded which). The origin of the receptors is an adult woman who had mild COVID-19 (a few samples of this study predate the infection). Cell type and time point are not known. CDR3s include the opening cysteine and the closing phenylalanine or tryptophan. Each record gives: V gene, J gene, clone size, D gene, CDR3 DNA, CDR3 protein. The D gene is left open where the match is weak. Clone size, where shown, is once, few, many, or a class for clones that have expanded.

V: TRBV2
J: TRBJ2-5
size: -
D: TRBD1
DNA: TGTGCCAGCAGTAGGGACAGGGGAGACGTAGAGACCCAGTACTTC
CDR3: CASSRDRGDVETQYF

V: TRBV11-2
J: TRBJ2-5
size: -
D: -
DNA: TGTGCCAGCGGGACCAGGGTATGGCAAGAGACCCAGTACTTC
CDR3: CASGTRVWQETQYF

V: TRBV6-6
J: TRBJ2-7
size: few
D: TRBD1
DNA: TGTGCCAGCAGCACCCAGGGGGCGGCTTACGAGCAGTACTTC
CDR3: CASSTQGAAYEQYF

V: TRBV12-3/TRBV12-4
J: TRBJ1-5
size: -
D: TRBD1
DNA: TGTGCCAGCAGCCCAGGACAGGCGAATCAGCCCCAGCATTTT
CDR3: CASSPGQANQPQHF

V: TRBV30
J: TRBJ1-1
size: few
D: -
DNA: TGTGCCTGGATCCAGGGTAGGGCTGAAGCTTTCTTT
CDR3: CAWIQGRAEAFF

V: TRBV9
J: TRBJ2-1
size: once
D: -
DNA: TGTGCCAGCACCTCGCTAATAGCTGGGGCCAATGAGCAGTTCTTC
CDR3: CASTSLIAGANEQFF

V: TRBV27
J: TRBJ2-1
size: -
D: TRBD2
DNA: TGTGCCAGCGGGACGACTAGCGGGAGAACCTACAATGAGCAGTTCTTC
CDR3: CASGTTSGRTYNEQFF

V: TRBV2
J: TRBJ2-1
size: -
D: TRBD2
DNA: TGTGCCAGCAGGGACTTGACTAGCGGGAGCTCCTACAATGAGCAGTTCTTC
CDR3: CASRDLTSGSSYNEQFF

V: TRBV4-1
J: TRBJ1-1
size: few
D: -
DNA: TGCGCCAGCAGCCAAGGGGAGTTGGACACTGAAGCTTTCTTT
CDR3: CASSQGELDTEAFF

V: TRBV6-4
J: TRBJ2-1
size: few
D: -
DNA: TGTGCCAGCAGTATACACCGATCGGACAATGAGCAGTTCTTC
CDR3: CASSIHRSDNEQFF

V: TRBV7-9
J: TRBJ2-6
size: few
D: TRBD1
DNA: TGTGCCAGCAGCTTTCCGGACAGGGGAAGCTCTGGGGCCAACGTCCTGACTTTC
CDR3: CASSFPDRGSSGANVLTF

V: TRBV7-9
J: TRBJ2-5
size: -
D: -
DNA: TGTGCCAGCAGCTTAGTCCCTTCGGAACAAGAGACCCAGTACTTC
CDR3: CASSLVPSEQETQYF

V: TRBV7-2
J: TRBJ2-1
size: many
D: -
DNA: TGTGCCAGCAGCTCCCCTTCGGCTGAGCAGTTCTTC
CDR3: CASSSPSAEQFF

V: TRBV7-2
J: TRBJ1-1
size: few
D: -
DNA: TGTGCCAGCAGCCTCTCACAGGGTTCCCCGGCTTTCTTT
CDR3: CASSLSQGSPAFF

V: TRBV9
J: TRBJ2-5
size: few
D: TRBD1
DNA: TGTGCCAGCAGCGTGGGACAGGGGCTGGAGACCCAGTACTTC
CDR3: CASSVGQGLETQYF

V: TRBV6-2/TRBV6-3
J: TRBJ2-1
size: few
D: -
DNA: TGTGCCAGCAGTCACGCGCCTGAGCAGTTCTTC
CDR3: CASSHAPEQFF

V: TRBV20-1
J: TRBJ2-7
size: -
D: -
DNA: TGCAGTGCTAGAGATAGCCGGTTTACCTACGAGCAGTACTTC
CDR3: CSARDSRFTYEQYF

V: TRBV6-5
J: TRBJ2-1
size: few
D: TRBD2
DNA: TGTGCCAGCAGCTACCCCTCGGGAGGAAATGAGCAGTTCTTC
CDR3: CASSYPSGGNEQFF

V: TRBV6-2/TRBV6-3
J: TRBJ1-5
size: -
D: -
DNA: TGTGCCAGCAGTTACTCGGGAGGGAGGCCCGGCCAGCCCCAGCATTTT
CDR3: CASSYSGGRPGQPQHF

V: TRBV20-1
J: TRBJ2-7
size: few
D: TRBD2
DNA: TGCAGTGCTAGAGATCCGAGCGGGGCCAGCTCCTACGAGCAGTACTTC
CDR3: CSARDPSGASSYEQYF

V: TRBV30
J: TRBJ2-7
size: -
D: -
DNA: TGTGCCTGGAGTGTATCCCAAACCTACGAGCAGTACTTC
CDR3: CAWSVSQTYEQYF

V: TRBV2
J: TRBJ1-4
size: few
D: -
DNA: TGTGCCAGCAGTGATAAGGGACTGGCGAATGAAAAACTGTTTTTT
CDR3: CASSDKGLANEKLFF

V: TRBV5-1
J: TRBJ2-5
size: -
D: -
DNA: TGCGCCAGCAGCCCTGGAGGGGGTAAAGAGACCCAGTACTTC
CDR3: CASSPGGGKETQYF

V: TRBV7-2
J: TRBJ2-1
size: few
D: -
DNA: TGTGCCAGCAGCCCCGGGGGCCTACGCTCCTACAATGAGCAGTTCTTC
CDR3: CASSPGGLRSYNEQFF

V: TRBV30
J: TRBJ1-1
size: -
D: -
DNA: TGTGCCTGGAGTTTCGGACGGAATGAAGCTTTCTTT
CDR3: CAWSFGRNEAFF

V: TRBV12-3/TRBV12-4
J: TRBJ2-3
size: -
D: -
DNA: TGTGCCAGCAGTTCCGCAGACGGCGAGAATACGCAGTATTTT
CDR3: CASSSADGENTQYF

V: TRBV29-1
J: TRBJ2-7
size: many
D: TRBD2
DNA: TGCAGCGTTGATGGACTAGCGGGATTCTACGAGCAGTACTTC
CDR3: CSVDGLAGFYEQYF

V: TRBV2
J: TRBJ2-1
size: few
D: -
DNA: TGTGCCAGCAGTCCCCCAGGGGACTCCTACAATGAGCAGTTCTTC
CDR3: CASSPPGDSYNEQFF